This T cell receptor (beta chain) was recorded in a study of blood T cell repertoires in COVID-19. Generated by immunoSEQ multiplex PCR, the TCRdb table keeps only in-frame clones and is missing some. This table holds over 110,000 clones, less than 90% found once. Adults between about 18 and 95 years of age took part from under 25 US areas. J lost 5 bases, V lost 5 bases, and 14 bases had no gene match. This CDR3 region has 16 residues. Per the germline V gene, CDR1 is SQVTM and CDR2 is ANQGSEA. The specimen was PBMCs or T cells enriched from blood (not recorded which). This rearrangement joins TRBV29-1 to TRBJ1-1; 10 positions agree with TRBD1. The TCR originated in a man aged 40-49 years with acute COVID-19. CDR3 amino acids: CSVLRGSRTGGTEAFF. DNA of the CDR3: TGCAGCGTTCTTAGGGGGAGTCGGACAGGGGGAACTGAAGCTTTCTTT.